These 21 T cell receptor beta chains originate from one sample sequenced in a study of T-cell memory formation after mild COVID-19. One entry per CDR3 protein results from TCRdb running MiXCR on the 5' RACE reads. The sample shows a few hundred thousand distinct CDR3 sequences, nearly 25% of them seen only once. The sample taken for sequencing was PBMCs or a T cell subset sorted from them (not recorded which). These receptors all come from an adult woman who had mild COVID-19 (a few samples of this study predate the infection). Cell type and time point are not known.

This clonotype was counted many times. The rearrangement joins TRBV2 to TRBJ2-5, with D possibly matching TRBD1 (5 bases). Deletions cut 3 bases from V and 7 bases from J, with 9 bases between. Germline V gene lookup returns CDR1 SNHLY and CDR2 FYNNEI. CDR3 length: 12 amino acids. The CDR3 loop is CASSDSTGTQYF. In DNA, the CDR3 is TGTGCCAGCAGTGACAGTACAGGGACCCAGTACTTC. Combining the CDR3 with reference TRBV2 and TRBJ2-5 gives the whole variable domain EPEVTQTPSHQVTQMGQEVILRCVPISNHLYFYWYRQILGQKVEFLVSFYNNEISEKSEIFDDQFSVERPDGSNFTLKIRSTKLEDSAMYFCASSDSTGTQYFGPGTRLLVL.

CDR3 residues: CASSPAGNTAYNEQFF. The DNA of the CDR3 is TGCGCCAGCAGCCCAGCAGGCAACACCGCCTACAATGAGCAGTTCTTC. The chain recombines TRBV5-1 with TRBJ2-1; no clear D gene. Germline V CDR1 and CDR2: SGHRS, YFSETQ. V dropped 4 bases and J dropped 2 bases, with 16 bases sitting between them. CDR3 length: 16 residues.

This clonotype was detected only a few times. The genes are TRBV20-1 and TRBJ2-5; the match to TRBD2 covers 10 bases. J gave up 5 bases and V 3 bases, and 12 bases lay outside the gene matches. The CDR3 runs 16 residues. Germline V gene data show CDR1 as DFQATT and CDR2 as SNEGSKA (reference sequence). For the CDR3, the DNA is TGCAGTGCTAGGGGACTAGCGATAACCTATGGGGAGACCCAGTACTTC. This gives the protein CSARGLAITYGETQYF.

This clonotype showed up just a few times. V gene TRBV20-1 combines with J gene TRBJ1-6; a possible D gene is TRBD1 (6 bases). V lost 2 bases and J lost 8, with 13 bases in between. CDR1 and CDR2 from the germline V gene are DFQATT and SNEGSKA (reference sequence). The CDR3 has 14 residues. DNA of the CDR3: TGCAGTGCTAGAAGGGGGGTAGGAGATTCACCCCTCCACTTT. It codes for CSARRGVGDSPLHF.

The chain recombines TRBV7-9 with TRBJ2-2, with D perhaps TRBD2 (6 bases). Germline V gene sequence: CDR1 SEHNR, CDR2 FQNEAQ (reference sequence). This CDR3 has 15 residues. The V gene lost 1 base and the J gene lost 6 bases, with 12 bases spanning the gap. CDR3 region: CASSLGPLAAGELFF. The CDR3 DNA reads as TGTGCCAGCAGCTTAGGTCCTTTAGCGGCCGGGGAGCTGTTTTTT.

The chain employs TRBV20-1 and TRBJ1-1; D remains ambiguous. The V gene's germline CDR1 is DFQATT and CDR2 SNEGSKA (reference sequence). The CDR3 sequence is 14 residues long. V dropped 6 bases and J dropped 2 bases, with 16 bases sitting between them. The CDR3 protein is CSALYSWGNTEAFF. The CDR3 nucleotides read TGCAGTGCCCTTTATAGTTGGGGAAACACTGAAGCTTTCTTT.

The chain combines TRBV24-1 with TRBJ2-5; 8 nucleotides agree with TRBD2. The CDR3 extends over 16 amino acids. V trimming: 3 bases; J trimming: 1 base; junction bases outside the gene matches: 6. Germline lookup yields CDR1 KGHDR and CDR2 SFDVKD. This chain's CDR3 is CATSDLAGGFQETQYF. CDR3 nucleotides: TGTGCCACCAGTGATCTCGCGGGAGGATTCCAAGAGACCCAGTACTTC.

The chain has TRBV12-3 or TRBV12-4 and TRBJ1-5; 10 bases match TRBD1. The CDR3 runs to 17 residues. After removal of 1 base from V and 4 bases from J, the junction contained 7 bases not matched to a gene. CDR3 protein: CASSLGDRGGSNQPQHF. The CDR3, as DNA: TGTGCCAGCAGTTTAGGGGACAGGGGTGGGAGTAATCAGCCCCAGCATTTT.

This clonotype was recorded a few times. This chain connects TRBV7-9 to TRBJ1-5; 9 bases agree with TRBD1. This CDR3 spans 15 amino acids. Trimming took 5 bases from V and 5 from J; bases not matched to a gene: 7. Germline values: CDR1 SEHNR, CDR2 FQNEAQ (reference sequence). The CDR3 loop reads CASSLTGGSDQPQHF. For the CDR3, the DNA is TGTGCCAGCAGCCTGACAGGGGGAAGTGATCAGCCCCAGCATTTT.

This clonotype was counted between two and nine times. The chain employs TRBV15 and TRBJ2-1; D unresolved. Germline V gives CDR1 LNHNV, CDR2 YYDKDF (reference sequence). This CDR3 has 19 residues. V gave up 1 base and J gave up 2 bases, with 21 bases separating them. This CDR3 reads CATSRVSVLSLSPYNEQFF. The CDR3 DNA is TGTGCCACCAGCAGAGTTTCCGTACTCTCCCTTAGCCCCTACAATGAGCAGTTCTTC.

This clonotype has more than one count but fewer than ten. The gene calls are TRBV20-1 and TRBJ2-3, with a weak D call TRBD1 (6 bases). The CDR3 covers 13 residues. Germline CDR1 and CDR2: DFQATT and SNEGSKA (reference sequence). V lost 2 bases to trimming and J lost 1 base, with 7 bases between them. DNA for the CDR3: TGCAGTGCTAGAAGGACAGGCACAGATACGCAGTATTTT. Translating it yields CSARRTGTDTQYF.

This clonotype was observed a handful of times. The V call is TRBV3-1, the J call TRBJ2-1; 7 bases map to TRBD1. The CDR3 covers 18 residues. Per germline, CDR1 LGHDT and CDR2 YNNKEL (reference sequence). V was clipped by 0 bases and J by 7 bases; unmatched bases: 15. Here the CDR3 DNA reads TGTGCCAGCAGCCAAGAAGGGGGCAGGACAGGCGAAGGGAATGAGCAGTTCTTC. This sequence encodes CASSQEGGRTGEGNEQFF.

The chain uses TRBV7-6 and TRBJ1-5; D is unresolved. Germline V gene sequence: CDR1 SGHVS, CDR2 FNYEAQ. Trimming took off 0 bases at V and 5 bases at J, with 2 bases between the two ends. CDR3 size: 12 residues. The CDR3 protein is CASSLADQPQHF. In nucleotides, the CDR3 is TGTGCCAGCAGCTTAGCTGATCAGCCCCAGCATTTT.

In this sample, this clonotype turned up many times. This chain connects TRBV7-8 to TRBJ2-2; D is tentatively TRBD1 or TRBD2 (5 bases each). The V gene lost 5 bases and the J gene lost 4 bases, with 17 bases spanning the gap. The germline CDR1 and CDR2 sequences are SGHVS and FQNEAQ. This CDR3 is 16 amino acids long. The CDR3 DNA sequence: TGTGCCAGCAGCCCCAAAAGGGACCGCATCACCGGGGAGCTGTTTTTT. Protein sequence: CASSPKRDRITGELFF.

This clonotype was counted a few times. The chain is built from TRBV5-1 and TRBJ2-2; D unclear. The CDR3 consists of 16 residues. V lost 4 bases to trimming and J lost 1 base, with 14 bases between them. Germline lookup yields CDR1 SGHRS and CDR2 YFSETQ. The CDR3 is CASSPLVGLNTGELFF. CDR3 nucleotide sequence: TGCGCCAGCAGCCCTCTGGTGGGATTGAACACCGGGGAGCTGTTTTTT.

This clonotype was observed a few times. The chain employs TRBV7-2 and TRBJ2-3; D remains unclear. V dropped 6 bases and J dropped 8 bases, with 12 bases sitting between them. The CDR3 length is 12 residues. Germline values: CDR1 SGHTA, CDR2 FQGNSA. The chain's CDR3 is CASRTGPSTQYF. In DNA form, the CDR3 reads TGTGCCAGCAGGACTGGGCCCAGTACGCAGTATTTT.

The chain joins TRBV7-9 to TRBJ1-1; 8 bases are shared with TRBD1. Trimming removed 3 bases from V and 3 bases from J; junction bases left unmatched: 6. In germline, CDR1 is SEHNR, CDR2 FQNEAQ (reference sequence). The CDR3 loop spans 15 amino acids. The CDR3, as DNA: TGTGCCAGCAGCTTGGGGGACAGGCGATACACTGAAGCTTTCTTT. The encoded protein is CASSLGDRRYTEAFF. Complete variable domain (other parts from reference TRBV7-9 and TRBJ1-1): DTGVSQNPRHKITKRGQNVTFRCDPISEHNRLYWYRQTLGQGPEFLTYFQNEAQLEKSRLLSDRFSAERPKGSFSTLEIQRTEQGDSAMYLCASSLGDRRYTEAFFGQGTRLTVV.

A few counts support this clonotype. The gene calls are TRBV5-1 and TRBJ2-5; 8 positions match TRBD2. The V segment lost 6 bases and the J segment 5 bases; nucleotides outside the gene matches: 15. The germline V gene has CDR1 SGHRS and CDR2 YFSETQ. The CDR3 length is 16 residues. Here the CDR3 DNA reads TGCGCCAGCACCTCGGGGGGGAGTTACGTCCGGGAGACCCAGTACTTC. Amino acid sequence: CASTSGGSYVRETQYF.

The chain uses TRBV7-3 and TRBJ1-4; D not resolved. Trimming took off 7 bases at V and 4 bases at J, with 19 bases between the two ends. The CDR3 length is 16 residues. Germline-derived CDR1 and CDR2 are SGHTA and FQGTGA. CDR3 nucleotide sequence: TGTGCCAGCACCTCCCCGAAGGGAGGCTATAATGAAAAACTGTTTTTT. Protein product: CASTSPKGGYNEKLFF.

V usage is TRBV5-1 and J usage is TRBJ2-3, with D perhaps matching TRBD2 (6 bases). The V end was cut by 0 bases, the J end by 5 bases, with 10 bases between. This CDR3 has 14 amino acids. Per germline, CDR1 SGHRS and CDR2 YFSETQ. This chain's CDR3 is CASSLGLVGDTQYF. DNA for the CDR3: TGCGCCAGCAGCTTGGGACTAGTTGGAGATACGCAGTATTTT. Looking up the rest from reference TRBV5-1 and TRBJ2-3 gives the full variable domain: KAGVTQTPRYLIKTRGQQVTLSCSPISGHRSVSWYQQTPGQGLQFLFEYFSETQRNKGNFPGRFSGRQFSNSRSEMNVSTLELGDSALYLCASSLGLVGDTQYFGPGTRLTVL.

This clonotype showed up just a few times. This chain links TRBV6-5 with TRBJ2-1; the D call may be TRBD1 or TRBD2 (5 bases each). Germline V CDR1 and CDR2: MNHEY, SVGAGI. The V end lost 8 bases, the J end lost 0 bases, and 14 bases lay between the germline ends. This CDR3 is 15 amino acids long. The CDR3 loop is CASAARGGSYNEQFF. As DNA, the CDR3 is TGTGCCAGCGCGGCGAGGGGTGGCTCCTACAATGAGCAGTTCTTC.